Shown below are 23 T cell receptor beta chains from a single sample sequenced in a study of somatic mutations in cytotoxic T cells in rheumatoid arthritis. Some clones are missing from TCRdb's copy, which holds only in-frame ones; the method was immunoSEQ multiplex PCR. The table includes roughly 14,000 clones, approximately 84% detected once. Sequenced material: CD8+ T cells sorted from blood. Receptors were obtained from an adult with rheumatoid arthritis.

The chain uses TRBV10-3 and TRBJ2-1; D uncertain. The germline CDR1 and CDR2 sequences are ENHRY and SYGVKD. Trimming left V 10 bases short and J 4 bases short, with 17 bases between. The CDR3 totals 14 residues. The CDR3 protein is CATWAPAPYNEQFF. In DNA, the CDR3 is TGTGCCACCTGGGCCCCGGCCCCTTACAATGAGCAGTTCTTC.

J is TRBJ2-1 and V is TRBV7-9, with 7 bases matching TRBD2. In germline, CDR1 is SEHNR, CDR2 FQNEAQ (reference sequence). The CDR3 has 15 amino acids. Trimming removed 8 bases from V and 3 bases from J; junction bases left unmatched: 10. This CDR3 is CASCPRTRSYNEQFF. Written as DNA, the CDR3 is TGTGCCAGCTGCCCCAGGACTAGAAGCTACAATGAGCAGTTCTTC.

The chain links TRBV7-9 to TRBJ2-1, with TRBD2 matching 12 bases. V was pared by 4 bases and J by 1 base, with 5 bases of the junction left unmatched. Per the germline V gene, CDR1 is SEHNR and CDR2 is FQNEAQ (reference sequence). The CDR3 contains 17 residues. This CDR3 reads CASSSILAGGSYNEQFF. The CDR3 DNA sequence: TGTGCCAGCAGCTCGATCCTAGCGGGAGGGTCCTACAATGAGCAGTTCTTC.

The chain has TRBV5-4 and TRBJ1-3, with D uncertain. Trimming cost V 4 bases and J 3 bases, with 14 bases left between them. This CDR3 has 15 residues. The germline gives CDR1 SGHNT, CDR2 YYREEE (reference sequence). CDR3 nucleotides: TGTGCCAGCAGCCCGGACGGACTACTTGGAAACACCATATATTTT. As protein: CASSPDGLLGNTIYF.

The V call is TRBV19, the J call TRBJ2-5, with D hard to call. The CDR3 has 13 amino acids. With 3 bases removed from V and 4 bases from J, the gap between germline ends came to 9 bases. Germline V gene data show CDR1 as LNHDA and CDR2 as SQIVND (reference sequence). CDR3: CASSIIGSETQYF. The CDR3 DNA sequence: TGTGCCAGTAGTATTATCGGCTCAGAGACCCAGTACTTC. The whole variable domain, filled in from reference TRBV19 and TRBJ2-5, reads DGGITQSPKYLFRKEGQNVTLSCEQNLNHDAMYWYRQDPGQGLRLIYYSQIVNDFQKGDIAEGYSVSREKKESFPLTVTSAQKNPTAFYLCASSIIGSETQYFGPGTRLLVL.

CDR3 DNA: TGTGCCAGCAGTTCGGCCTCCTGGGGCTACACCTTC. It yields the protein CASSSASWGYTF. The V gene is TRBV6-5, the J gene TRBJ1-2; D unresolved. Germline V gene data show CDR1 as MNHEY and CDR2 as SVGAGI. The germline V and J ends were trimmed by 4 bases and 8 bases, with 11 bases remaining between them. The CDR3 has 12 amino acids.

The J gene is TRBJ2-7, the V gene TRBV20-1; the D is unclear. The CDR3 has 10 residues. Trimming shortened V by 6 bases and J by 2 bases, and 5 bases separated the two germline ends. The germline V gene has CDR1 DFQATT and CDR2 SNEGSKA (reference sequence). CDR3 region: CSARPYEQYF. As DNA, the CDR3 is TGCAGTGCCAGACCCTACGAGCAGTACTTC.

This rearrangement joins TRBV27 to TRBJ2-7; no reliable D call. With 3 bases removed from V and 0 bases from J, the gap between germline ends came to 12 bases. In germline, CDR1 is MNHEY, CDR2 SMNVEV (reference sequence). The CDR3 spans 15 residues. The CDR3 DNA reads TGTGCCAGCAGTTTTGGGAAGTTAAGCTCCTACGAGCAGTACTTC. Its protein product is CASSFGKLSSYEQYF.

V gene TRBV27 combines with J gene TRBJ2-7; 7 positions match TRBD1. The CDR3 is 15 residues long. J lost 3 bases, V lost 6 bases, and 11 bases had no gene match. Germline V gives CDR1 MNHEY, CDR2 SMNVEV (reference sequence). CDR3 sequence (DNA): TGTGCCAGCAGACAACAGGGGACCTTGTTCTACGAGCAGTACTTC. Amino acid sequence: CASRQQGTLFYEQYF.

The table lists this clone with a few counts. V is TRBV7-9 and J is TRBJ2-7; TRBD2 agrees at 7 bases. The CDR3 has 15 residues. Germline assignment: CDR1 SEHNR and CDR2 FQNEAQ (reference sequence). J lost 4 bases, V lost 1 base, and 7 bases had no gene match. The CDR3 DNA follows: TGTGCCAGCAGCTTAGGGGCGGGAGATTGGTACGAGCAGTACTTC. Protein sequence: CASSLGAGDWYEQYF.

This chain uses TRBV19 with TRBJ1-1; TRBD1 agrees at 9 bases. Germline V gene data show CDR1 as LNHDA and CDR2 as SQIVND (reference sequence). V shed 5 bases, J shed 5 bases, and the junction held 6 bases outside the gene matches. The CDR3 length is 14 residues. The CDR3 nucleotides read TGTGCCAGTAGTGTCACAGGGGGCCGAACTGAAGCTTTCTTT. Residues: CASSVTGGRTEAFF.

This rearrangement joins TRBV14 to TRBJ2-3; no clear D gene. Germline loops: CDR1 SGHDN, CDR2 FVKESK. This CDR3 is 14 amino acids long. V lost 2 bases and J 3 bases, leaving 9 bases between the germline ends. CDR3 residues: CASSQISITDTQYF. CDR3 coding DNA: TGTGCCAGCAGCCAAATAAGCATTACAGATACGCAGTATTTT.

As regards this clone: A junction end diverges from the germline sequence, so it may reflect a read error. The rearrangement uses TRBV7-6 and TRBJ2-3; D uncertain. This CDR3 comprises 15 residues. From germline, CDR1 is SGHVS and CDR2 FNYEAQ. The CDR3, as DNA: TGTGCCAGCACCTTAGAGGTCGGCTCCACAGATACGCAGTATTTT. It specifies CASTLEVGSTDTQYF. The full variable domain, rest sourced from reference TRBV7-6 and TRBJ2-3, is GAGVSQSPRYKVTKRGQDVALRCDPISGHVSLYWYRQALGQGPEFLTYFNYEAQQDKSGLPNDRFSAERPEGSISTLTIQRTEQRDSAMYRCASTLEVGSTDTQYFGPGTRLTVL.

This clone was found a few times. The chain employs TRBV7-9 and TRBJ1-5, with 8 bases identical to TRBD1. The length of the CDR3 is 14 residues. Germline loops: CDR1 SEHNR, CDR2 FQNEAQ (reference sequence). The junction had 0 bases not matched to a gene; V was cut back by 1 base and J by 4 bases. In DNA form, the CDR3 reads TGTGCCAGCAGCTTAGGACAGGGGAATCAGCCCCAGCATTTT. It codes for CASSLGQGNQPQHF.

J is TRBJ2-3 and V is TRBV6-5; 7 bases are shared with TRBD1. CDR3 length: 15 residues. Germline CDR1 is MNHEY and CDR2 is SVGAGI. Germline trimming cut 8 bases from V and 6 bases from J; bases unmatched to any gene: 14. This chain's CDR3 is CASCKGASPTDTQYF. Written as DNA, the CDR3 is TGTGCCAGCTGTAAGGGGGCTAGCCCTACCGATACGCAGTATTTT.

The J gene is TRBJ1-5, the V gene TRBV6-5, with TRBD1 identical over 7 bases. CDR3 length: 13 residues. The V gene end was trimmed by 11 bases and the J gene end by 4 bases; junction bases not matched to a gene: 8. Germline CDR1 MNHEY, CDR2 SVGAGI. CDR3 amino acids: CASAGTENQPQHF. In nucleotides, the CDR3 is TGTGCCTCCGCCGGGACAGAGAATCAGCCCCAGCATTTT.

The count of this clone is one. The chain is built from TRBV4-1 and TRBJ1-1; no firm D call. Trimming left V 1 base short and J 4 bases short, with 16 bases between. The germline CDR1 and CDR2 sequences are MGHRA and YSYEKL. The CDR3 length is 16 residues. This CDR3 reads CASSQGSEGRGTEAFF. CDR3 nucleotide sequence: TGCGCCAGCAGCCAAGGTTCGGAGGGTCGTGGCACTGAAGCTTTCTTT.

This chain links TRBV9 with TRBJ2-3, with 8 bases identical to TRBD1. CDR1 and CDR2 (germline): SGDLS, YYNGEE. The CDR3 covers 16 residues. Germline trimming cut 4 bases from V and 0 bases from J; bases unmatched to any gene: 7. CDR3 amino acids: CASSPRTGLSTDTQYF. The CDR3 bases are TGTGCCAGCAGCCCCCGGACAGGGCTAAGCACAGATACGCAGTATTTT.

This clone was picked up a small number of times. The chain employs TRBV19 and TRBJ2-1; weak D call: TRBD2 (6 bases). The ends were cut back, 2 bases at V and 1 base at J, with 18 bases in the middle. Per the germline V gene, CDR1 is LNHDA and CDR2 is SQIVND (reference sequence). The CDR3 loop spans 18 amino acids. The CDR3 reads CASSIYSGHHRSYNEQFF. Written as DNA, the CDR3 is TGTGCCAGTAGTATATATAGCGGCCACCACCGGTCCTACAATGAGCAGTTCTTC. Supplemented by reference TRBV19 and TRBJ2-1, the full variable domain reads DGGITQSPKYLFRKEGQNVTLSCEQNLNHDAMYWYRQDPGQGLRLIYYSQIVNDFQKGDIAEGYSVSREKKESFPLTVTSAQKNPTAFYLCASSIYSGHHRSYNEQFFGPGTRLTVL.

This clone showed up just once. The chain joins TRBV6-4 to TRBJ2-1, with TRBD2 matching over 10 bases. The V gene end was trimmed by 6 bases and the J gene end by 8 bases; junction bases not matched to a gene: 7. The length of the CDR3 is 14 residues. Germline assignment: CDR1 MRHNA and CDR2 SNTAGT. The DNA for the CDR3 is TGTGCCAGCAGCGGTACTAGCGGGAAGGATGAGCAGTTCTTC. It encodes CASSGTSGKDEQFF.

The CDR3 coding sequence is TGTGCCAGTAGTCTAGCCAGGGACAATGAGCAGTTCTTC. Translated: CASSLARDNEQFF. The chain recombines TRBV19 with TRBJ2-1; the D gene could be TRBD1 or TRBD2 (5 bases each). Trimming left V 5 bases short and J 5 bases short, with 10 bases between. The germline V gene encodes CDR1 LNHDA and CDR2 SQIVND (reference sequence). This CDR3 spans 13 amino acids.

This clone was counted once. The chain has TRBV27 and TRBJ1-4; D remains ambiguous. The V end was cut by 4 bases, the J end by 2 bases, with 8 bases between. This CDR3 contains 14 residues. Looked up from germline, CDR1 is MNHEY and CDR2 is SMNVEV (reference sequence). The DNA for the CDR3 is TGTGCCAGCAGTTCAGGCGAGACTAATGAAAAACTGTTTTTT. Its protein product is CASSSGETNEKLFF.

The CDR3 protein is CSVDRGAHGNEQFF. CDR3 nucleotides: TGCAGCGTTGATCGAGGGGCTCATGGCAATGAGCAGTTCTTC. The chain uses TRBV29-1 and TRBJ2-1, with D tentatively TRBD1 or TRBD2 (5 bases each). V lost 3 bases to trimming and J lost 6 bases, with 15 bases between them. Germline V gene data show CDR1 as SQVTM and CDR2 as ANQGSEA. The CDR3 spans 14 residues.